This T cell receptor (beta chain) was identified during a study of chemoradiotherapy in HPV16-positive cancers. Overall study results and limits: Candidate HPV-specific clones and E7-related TCR motifs grew in tumor during treatment.

Worth noting for this clone: Its antigen is not known.

The CDR3 contains 16 residues. The germline gives CDR1 MNHEY, CDR2 SVGAGI. Trimming took off 0 bases at V and 6 bases at J, with 12 bases between the two ends. Some clones are missing from TCRdb's copy, which holds only in-frame ones; the method was immunoSEQ multiplex PCR. The sample holds under 7,500 clones, about nine tenths seen once. The specimen comprised blood, sampled from a patient who underwent chemoradiotherapy. This sequence originates from a human donor with HPV-associated anogenital cancer. The chain is built from TRBV6-5 and TRBJ1-6; a possible D gene is TRBD1 (5 bases). The CDR3 region has the DNA TGTGCCAGCAGTTACTCGAGGGGCAGAGCTAATTCACCCCTCCACTTT. Its protein product is CASSYSRGRANSPLHF.